This T cell receptor beta chain was identified during a study of OX40 agonist ivuxolimab in advanced cancers. In the study overall: Hepatocellular carcinoma, melanoma, renal cell or head and neck cancer was diagnosed in the dose-escalation patients. Partial responses were achieved by three patients, one with hepatocellular carcinoma and two with cutaneous melanoma.

Produced via immunoSEQ multiplex PCR; TCRdb's table is partial and in-frame only. In the table there are around 25,000 clones, around 83% of which are singletons. Comments on this clone: Its target is unknown.

Regarding the study as a whole: Normalized expansion of T-cell clones was also low for some nonresponders.

The germline CDR1 and CDR2 sequences are SQVTM and ANQGSEA. Trimming cost V 4 bases and J 3 bases, with 15 bases left between them. The CDR3 has 14 residues. The sample here was CD4+ or CD8+ T cells sorted from blood, taken in a trial of the OX40 agonist ivuxolimab. This clonotype originated in an adult with an advanced solid tumor such as melanoma, head and neck, liver or kidney cancer. The chain couples TRBV29-1 to TRBJ2-5; tentatively, D is TRBD1 or TRBD2 (5 bases each). The CDR3 loop is CSVGAGTREETQYF. Here the CDR3 DNA reads TGCAGCGTTGGGGCAGGGACGCGTGAAGAGACCCAGTACTTC.